Below, 29 T cell receptor beta chains from the same sample are listed, as sequenced in a study of T cell changes during pregnancy in multiple sclerosis. Clones were read by immunoSEQ multiplex PCR, and TCRdb kept only the in-frame ones, dropping some. The profile shows under 65,000 clones, 90% of them singletons. The sample in question was peripheral blood, obtained in the first trimester of pregnancy. These receptors were taken from a female donor in good health, enrolled as a control in a pregnancy study.

This clone was seen just once. The chain recombines TRBV11-3 with TRBJ2-3; 9 nucleotides line up with TRBD2. Germline CDR1 is SGHNT and CDR2 is YENEEA. The CDR3 consists of 18 residues. The J segment lost 6 bases and the V segment lost 5 bases, leaving 18 bases of the junction unmatched. Written as DNA, the CDR3 is TGTGCCAGCAGCCCCGTGTTAGGGCGGGAGGGCCGAGCGGATACGCAGTATTTT. This translates into CASSPVLGREGRADTQYF.

This sequence joins TRBV11-2 and TRBJ2-2, with TRBD1 matching 10 bases. The germline gives CDR1 SGHAT, CDR2 FQNNGV. With 5 bases clipped from V and 5 bases from J, the junction kept 5 bases outside the gene matches. The CDR3 spans 15 residues. The CDR3 DNA reads TGTGCCAGCAGCCTGGGACAGGGGAGAACCGGGGAGCTGTTTTTT. This gives the protein CASSLGQGRTGELFF.

The rearrangement uses TRBV7-2 and TRBJ2-5; 7 bases align to TRBD1. CDR3 size: 15 residues. After removal of 4 bases from V and 1 base from J, the junction contained 6 bases not matched to a gene. The germline V gene has CDR1 SGHTA and CDR2 FQGNSA. The CDR3 bases are TGTGCCAGCAGCTATCCCGGGACAGCCCAAGAGACCCAGTACTTC. This gives the protein CASSYPGTAQETQYF.

This sequence joins TRBV4-1 and TRBJ2-7; the D is unclear. V lost 5 bases to trimming and J lost 0 bases, with 8 bases between them. The CDR3 loop spans 13 amino acids. CDR1 is MGHRA, CDR2 YSYEKL, per germline. The CDR3 nucleotides read TGCGCCAGCAGCGGGCAGATCTCCTACGAGCAGTACTTC. Its protein product is CASSGQISYEQYF.

The V call is TRBV5-1, the J call TRBJ2-7, with D perhaps matching TRBD2 (6 bases). Germline V lookup: CDR1 SGHRS, CDR2 YFSETQ. Trimming left V 2 bases short and J 0 bases short, with 9 bases between. The length of the CDR3 is 14 residues. The CDR3 spells CASSFAGSSYEQYF. CDR3 sequence (DNA): TGCGCCAGCAGCTTCGCGGGGAGCTCCTACGAGCAGTACTTC.

The gene calls are TRBV6-4 and TRBJ2-1; 9 bases match TRBD1. J gave up 6 bases and V 4 bases, and 7 bases lay outside the gene matches. The CDR3 has 15 residues. CDR1 MRHNA and CDR2 SNTAGT come from the germline V gene. CDR3 nucleotide sequence: TGTGCCAGCAGTGGCGGGACAGGGATGTTCAATGAGCAGTTCTTC. This sequence encodes CASSGGTGMFNEQFF.

The chain uses TRBV2 and TRBJ2-7; perhaps TRBD1 as D (5 bases). CDR3 length: 15 amino acids. Germline CDR1 SNHLY, CDR2 FYNNEI. Trimming left V 1 base short and J 3 bases short, with 13 bases between. The CDR3 DNA sequence: TGTGCCAGCAGTGAAGGGGGCGACATTTACTACGAGCAGTACTTC. Translation: CASSEGGDIYYEQYF.

The V and J genes are TRBV4-3 and TRBJ1-1; D not resolved. This CDR3 is 17 amino acids long. The V and J ends lost 0 bases and 0 bases respectively, with 14 bases between them. Germline-derived CDR1 and CDR2 are LGHNA and YSLEER. The CDR3 bases are TGCGCCAGCAGCCAAGACAGCTGGAGCCCGGTGAACACTGAAGCTTTCTTT. Translated: CASSQDSWSPVNTEAFF.

The J gene is TRBJ2-5, the V gene TRBV15; the match to TRBD2 covers 10 bases. CDR3 size: 15 residues. The trim removed 0 bases at V and 5 bases at J, leaving 3 bases unmatched. Germline-derived CDR1 and CDR2 are LNHNV and YYDKDF (reference sequence). CDR3 amino acids: CATSREAGGGETQYF. CDR3 nucleotide sequence: TGTGCCACCAGCAGAGAAGCGGGAGGGGGGGAGACCCAGTACTTC.

V is TRBV6-5 and J is TRBJ1-1, with 8 nucleotides matching TRBD1. The J segment lost 7 bases and the V segment lost 6 bases, leaving 7 bases of the junction unmatched. Germline values: CDR1 MNHEY, CDR2 SVGAGI. The CDR3 runs 13 residues. The CDR3 loop is CASSVGTGLEAFF. In nucleotides, the CDR3 is TGTGCCAGCAGCGTGGGGACAGGCCTTGAAGCTTTCTTT.

The chain links TRBV11-2 to TRBJ2-7, with D perhaps TRBD2 (6 bases). The germline V gene encodes CDR1 SGHAT and CDR2 FQNNGV. This CDR3 has 15 residues. The germline V and J ends were trimmed by 4 bases and 3 bases, with 16 bases remaining between them. The CDR3: CASSSQQGLFYEQYF. The CDR3 region has the DNA TGTGCCAGCAGCTCTCAGCAGGGACTGTTCTACGAGCAGTACTTC.

This chain connects TRBV19 to TRBJ1-5; D may be TRBD1 (5 bases). The CDR3 runs to 15 residues. The germline CDR1 and CDR2 sequences are LNHDA and SQIVND (reference sequence). V lost 5 bases, J lost 1 base, and 12 bases lay in between. This CDR3 is CASSLHGGSNQPQHF. CDR3 sequence (DNA): TGTGCCAGTAGTCTCCATGGGGGGAGCAATCAGCCCCAGCATTTT.

The DNA for the CDR3 is TGCGCCAGCAGCTTGGGTGTGGGAGACTATGGCTACACCTTC. Protein sequence: CASSLGVGDYGYTF. This rearrangement joins TRBV5-1 to TRBJ1-2, with D hard to call. The CDR3 is 14 residues long. The V gene lost 0 bases and the J gene lost 3 bases, with 9 bases spanning the gap. CDR1 and CDR2 (germline): SGHRS, YFSETQ.

The chain couples TRBV4-2 to TRBJ2-1; weak D call: TRBD2 (5 bases). With 5 bases removed from V and 5 bases from J, the gap between germline ends came to 13 bases. The CDR3 contains 14 residues. Germline CDR1 LGHNA, CDR2 YNFKEQ. For the CDR3, the DNA is TGTGCCAGCAGCTCCCGCACTAGAAACAATGAGCAGTTCTTC. Translated, it gives CASSSRTRNNEQFF.

The chain employs TRBV6-5 and TRBJ1-1, with TRBD1 matching over 7 bases. CDR1 is MNHEY, CDR2 SVGAGI, per germline. The V and J ends lost 4 bases and 4 bases, in that order; junction bases with no gene match: 6. The CDR3 runs 14 residues. The CDR3 sequence is CASSLNPGGTEAFF. For the CDR3, the DNA is TGTGCCAGCAGTTTAAATCCAGGGGGCACTGAAGCTTTCTTT.

V usage is TRBV19 and J usage is TRBJ1-2; D possibly corresponds to TRBD1 (6 bases). V was cut by 3 bases and J by 0 bases, with 14 bases left in between. This CDR3 is built from 16 residues. Germline V gene data show CDR1 as LNHDA and CDR2 as SQIVND (reference sequence). CDR3 residues: CASSIQLTGTNYGYTF. In DNA, the CDR3 is TGTGCCAGTAGTATTCAGTTAACAGGGACTAACTATGGCTACACCTTC.

The J gene is TRBJ2-1, the V gene TRBV27, with 15 nucleotides matching TRBD2. J was trimmed by 7 bases and V by 6 bases; bases with no gene match: 4. This CDR3 spans 15 amino acids. The V gene's germline CDR1 is MNHEY and CDR2 SMNVEV (reference sequence). In DNA form, the CDR3 reads TGTGCCAGCAGAACTGGGACTAGCGGGAGGAATGAGCAGTTCTTC. It encodes CASRTGTSGRNEQFF.

The V call is TRBV7-9, the J call TRBJ2-1, with 7 bases fitting TRBD1. Trimming took 5 bases from V and 0 from J; bases not matched to a gene: 7. This CDR3 is built from 16 residues. Looked up from germline, CDR1 is SEHNR and CDR2 is FQNEAQ (reference sequence). The CDR3 DNA sequence: TGTGCCAGCAGCCCCGAGACAGGGTTCTCCTACAATGAGCAGTTCTTC. It yields the protein CASSPETGFSYNEQFF.

Here the CDR3 reads CASSLGTGNQPQHF. The DNA for the CDR3 is TGTGCCAGCAGCCTCGGGACAGGGAATCAGCCCCAGCATTTT. V is TRBV7-6 and J is TRBJ1-5, with 9 positions matching TRBD1. CDR1 and CDR2 from the germline V gene are SGHVS and FNYEAQ. J lost 4 bases, V lost 5 bases, and 3 bases had no gene match. The CDR3 consists of 14 residues.

The rearrangement uses TRBV18 and TRBJ2-7; 8 bases align to TRBD1. The CDR3 is 16 residues long. CDR1 KGHSH and CDR2 LQKENI come from the germline V gene. The J segment lost 2 bases and the V segment lost 2 bases, leaving 8 bases of the junction unmatched. The CDR3 sequence is CASSPYGQGSPYEQYF. The CDR3 DNA is TGTGCCAGCTCACCATACGGACAGGGTTCGCCCTACGAGCAGTACTTC.

This chain's CDR3 is CASRATAGAETQYF. The CDR3 DNA sequence: TGCGCCAGCAGAGCGACAGCGGGAGCGGAGACCCAGTACTTC. This chain uses TRBV5-1 with TRBJ2-5, with 8 bases fitting TRBD2. The CDR3 sequence is 14 residues long. Germline loops: CDR1 SGHRS, CDR2 YFSETQ. Trimming removed 5 bases from V and 5 bases from J; junction bases left unmatched: 8.

The chain has TRBV10-3 and TRBJ1-2, with 8 bases aligning to TRBD1. Germline CDR1 reads ENHRY; CDR2 reads SYGVKD. The junction had 10 bases not matched to a gene; V was cut back by 10 bases and J by 3 bases. CDR3 length: 14 amino acids. Written as DNA, the CDR3 is TGTGCCACCCAACGGCAGGGGGCGGACTATGGCTACACCTTC. It translates to CATQRQGADYGYTF.

The rearrangement links TRBV19 to TRBJ2-5; the match to TRBD2 covers 13 bases. This CDR3 spans 16 amino acids. Germline trimming cut 6 bases from V and 4 bases from J; bases unmatched to any gene: 8. Germline CDR1 reads LNHDA; CDR2 reads SQIVND (reference sequence). In DNA, the CDR3 is TGTGCCAGTAGCTGGACTAGCGGGAGAGGGTTAGAGACCCAGTACTTC. This codes for CASSWTSGRGLETQYF.

The chain is built from TRBV7-8 and TRBJ1-5; TRBD1 matches 9 bases. The CDR3 is 14 residues long. V gave up 1 base and J gave up 11 bases; unmatched junction bases: 6. The germline CDR1 and CDR2 sequences are SGHVS and FQNEAQ. CDR3: CASSLGTGALTQHF. The CDR3 DNA reads as TGTGCCAGCAGCTTAGGGACAGGGGCGCTGACCCAGCATTTT.

The chain uses TRBV19 and TRBJ2-2, with D perhaps TRBD2 (5 bases). This CDR3 has 15 residues. The V gene lost 3 bases and the J gene lost 6 bases, with 14 bases spanning the gap. Germline V gives CDR1 LNHDA, CDR2 SQIVND (reference sequence). The chain's CDR3 is CASSIGLALAGELFF. DNA for the CDR3: TGTGCCAGTAGTATCGGGCTAGCTCTGGCCGGGGAGCTGTTTTTT.

V gene TRBV5-1 combines with J gene TRBJ1-6, with a tentative D call TRBD1 (6 bases). This CDR3 has 14 residues. V dropped 0 bases and J dropped 8 bases, with 9 bases sitting between them. Germline loops: CDR1 SGHRS, CDR2 YFSETQ. CDR3 sequence reads: CASSLVGGDSPLHF. In DNA form, the CDR3 reads TGCGCCAGCAGCTTGGTAGGGGGGGATTCACCCCTCCACTTT.

The V call is TRBV11-3, the J call TRBJ2-7; 11 nucleotides agree with TRBD2. There are 16 residues in the CDR3. Germline loops: CDR1 SGHNT, CDR2 YENEEA. The V gene end was trimmed by 6 bases and the J gene end by 2 bases; junction bases not matched to a gene: 9. CDR3 residues: CASRGTSGSRAYEQYF. CDR3 nucleotides: TGTGCCAGCAGGGGCACTAGCGGGAGCAGGGCCTACGAGCAGTACTTC.

V usage is TRBV19 and J usage is TRBJ1-2; perhaps TRBD1 as D (6 bases). The CDR3 sequence is 13 residues long. From germline, CDR1 is LNHDA and CDR2 SQIVND (reference sequence). V lost 4 bases, J lost 4 bases, and 10 bases lay in between. The CDR3 DNA reads as TGTGCCAGTAGTAGCCAGGGGTCCTATGGCTACACCTTC. Amino acids: CASSSQGSYGYTF.

In this sample, this clone turned up once. V gene TRBV7-9 combines with J gene TRBJ2-7; D gene unclear. Trimming removed 4 bases at V and 2 bases at J, with 6 bases between. CDR3 length: 12 residues. Germline V gives CDR1 SEHNR, CDR2 FQNEAQ (reference sequence). In DNA, the CDR3 is TGTGCCAGCAGCTCCGTTCCCTACGAGCAGTACTTC. Protein product: CASSSVPYEQYF. The full variable domain, completed using reference TRBV7-9 and TRBJ2-7, is DTGVSQNPRHKITKRGQNVTFRCDPISEHNRLYWYRQTLGQGPEFLTYFQNEAQLEKSRLLSDRFSAERPKGSFSTLEIQRTEQGDSAMYLCASSSVPYEQYFGPGTRLTVT.